The TCR beta chain described here comes from a study of T cell responses to AZD1222 COVID-19 vaccine. Here immunoSEQ multiplex PCR was the method, and the copy in TCRdb shows in-frame clones only, minus some. This table holds 150,000 to 200,000 clones, 80% to 95% found once. As to this clone: Its target is unknown.

Study observations and caveats: White British ancestry dominated among donors, who included more females, and clonal diversity was possibly underestimated. Just five to seven AZD1222 recipients tested seropositive at baseline. Nearly half of the spike-specific TCRs reportedly recognize variant regions that carry no mutations.

The V gene lost 6 bases and the J gene lost 0 bases, with 6 bases spanning the gap. The CDR3 runs 12 residues. The specimen comprised peripheral blood, sampled on day 0 of AZD1222 vaccination. The sequence was collected from an adult in good health. The rearrangement links TRBV12-3 or TRBV12-4 to TRBJ2-7, with D hard to call. The DNA for the CDR3 is TGTGCCAGCAGCAAGACCTCCTACGAGCAGTACTTC. Residues: CASSKTSYEQYF.